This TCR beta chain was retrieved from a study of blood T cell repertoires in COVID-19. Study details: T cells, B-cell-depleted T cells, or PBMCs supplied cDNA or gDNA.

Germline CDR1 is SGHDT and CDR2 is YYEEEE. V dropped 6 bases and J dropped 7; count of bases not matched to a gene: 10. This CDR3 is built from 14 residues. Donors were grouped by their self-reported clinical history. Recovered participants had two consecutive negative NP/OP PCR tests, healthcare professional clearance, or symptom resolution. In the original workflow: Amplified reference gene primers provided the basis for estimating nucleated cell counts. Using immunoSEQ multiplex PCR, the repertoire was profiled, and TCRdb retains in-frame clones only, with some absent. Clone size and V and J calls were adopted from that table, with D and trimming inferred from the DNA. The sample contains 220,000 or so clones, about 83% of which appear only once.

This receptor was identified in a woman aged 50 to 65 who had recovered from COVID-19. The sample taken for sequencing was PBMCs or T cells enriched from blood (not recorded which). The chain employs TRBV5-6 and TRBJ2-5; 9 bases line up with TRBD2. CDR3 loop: CASKRVAGEGTQYF. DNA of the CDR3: TGTGCCAGCAAGAGGGTAGCGGGGGAAGGGACCCAGTACTTC.